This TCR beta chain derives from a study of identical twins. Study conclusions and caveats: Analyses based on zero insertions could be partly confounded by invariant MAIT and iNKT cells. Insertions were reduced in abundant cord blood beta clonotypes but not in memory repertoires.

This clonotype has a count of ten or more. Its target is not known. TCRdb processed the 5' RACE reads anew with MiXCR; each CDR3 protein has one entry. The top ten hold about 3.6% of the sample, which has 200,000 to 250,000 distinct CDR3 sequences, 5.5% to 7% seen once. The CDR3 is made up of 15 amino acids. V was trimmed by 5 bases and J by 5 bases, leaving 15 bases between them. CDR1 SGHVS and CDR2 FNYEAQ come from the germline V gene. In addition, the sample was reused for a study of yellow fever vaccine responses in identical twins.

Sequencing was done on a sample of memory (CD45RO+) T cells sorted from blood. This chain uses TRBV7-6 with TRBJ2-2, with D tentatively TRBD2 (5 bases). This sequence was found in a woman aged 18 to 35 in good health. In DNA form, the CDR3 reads TGTGCCAGCAGCCTTGGAGCGGAAAAGACCGGGGAGCTGTTTTTT. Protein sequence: CASSLGAEKTGELFF.